This paragraph covers one T cell receptor beta chain sequence. The data are from a study of neoadjuvant nivolumab and ipilimumab in lung cancer. The CDR3 sequence is 12 residues long. CDR1 is SGHVS, CDR2 FQNEAQ, per germline. Between the trimmed V and J ends, which lost 7 bases and 2 bases, there was a span of 3 bases. The repertoire was sequenced with immunoSEQ multiplex PCR; TCRdb's copy has only in-frame clones and lacks some. The sample contains 8,800 or so clones, about 72% of which appear only once. The rearrangement joins TRBV7-8 to TRBJ2-6, with D uncertain. The sequence came from an adult with non-small cell lung cancer. Sample: tumor tissue, taken after neoadjuvant nivolumab, alone or with ipilimumab, at or shortly before surgery. The CDR3 is CASTTGANVLTF. CDR3 nucleotides: TGTGCCAGCACAACTGGGGCCAACGTCCTGACTTTC.